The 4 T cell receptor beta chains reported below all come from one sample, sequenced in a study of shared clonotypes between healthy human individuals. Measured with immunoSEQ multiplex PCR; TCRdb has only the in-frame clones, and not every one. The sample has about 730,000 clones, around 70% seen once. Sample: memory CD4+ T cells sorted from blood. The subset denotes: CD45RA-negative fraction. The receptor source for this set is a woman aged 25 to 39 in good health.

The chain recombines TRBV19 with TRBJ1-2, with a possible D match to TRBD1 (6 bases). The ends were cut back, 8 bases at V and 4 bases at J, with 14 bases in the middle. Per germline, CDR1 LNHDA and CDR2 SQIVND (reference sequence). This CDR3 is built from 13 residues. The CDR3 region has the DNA TGTGCCAGTTCCCCAGACAGGACCTATGGCTACACCTTC. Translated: CASSPDRTYGYTF.

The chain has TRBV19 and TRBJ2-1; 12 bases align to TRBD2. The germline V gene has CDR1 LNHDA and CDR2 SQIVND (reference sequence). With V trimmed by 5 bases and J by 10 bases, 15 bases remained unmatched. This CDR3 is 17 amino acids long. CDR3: CASSPHPLAGGPAEQFF. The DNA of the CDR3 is TGTGCCAGTAGTCCCCACCCTCTAGCGGGAGGGCCGGCGGAGCAGTTCTTC.

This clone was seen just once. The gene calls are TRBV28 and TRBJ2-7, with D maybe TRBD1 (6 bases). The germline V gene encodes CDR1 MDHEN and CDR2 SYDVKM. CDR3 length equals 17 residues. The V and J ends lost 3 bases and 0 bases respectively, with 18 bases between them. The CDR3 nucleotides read TGTGCCAGCAGTTTTTCTTTCGGGACAAATATCTCCTACGAGCAGTACTTC. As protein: CASSFSFGTNISYEQYF.

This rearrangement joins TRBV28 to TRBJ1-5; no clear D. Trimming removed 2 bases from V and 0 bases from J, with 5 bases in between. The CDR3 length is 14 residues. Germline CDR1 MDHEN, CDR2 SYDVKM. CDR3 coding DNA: TGTGCCAGCAGTTTAGACATTAGCAATCAGCCCCAGCATTTT. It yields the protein CASSLDISNQPQHF.